The next 24 T cell receptor beta chains were all read from a single sample in a study of cytomegalovirus exposure and HLA in healthy donors (dated by TCRdb to 2016 to 2017). Library preparation employed the immunoSEQ multiplex PCR assay. For the multiplex PCR, a mixture combining 60 forward primers for TCR Vbeta segments and 13 reverse primers for TCR Jbeta segments was used. Not all clones reach the TCRdb copy of this immuneACCESS table, which keeps in-frame sequences only. Checked studies attribute under half of the gap to unresolved V genes and leave the rest unexplained. The sample profile shows about 99,000 clones; roughly a tenth of them were found once. The ten most abundant clones make up around 5.9% of the sample. Material: PBMCs. These receptors were obtained from a man in his forties in good health and CMV-seropositive.

There are a few counts of this clone. This chain joins TRBV27 and TRBJ2-3, with unresolved D. Trimming took 0 bases from V and 2 from J, leaving 3 bases between them. From germline, CDR1 is MNHEY and CDR2 SMNVEV (reference sequence). This CDR3 spans 13 amino acids. This CDR3 is CASSLSATDTQYF. The CDR3, as DNA: TGTGCCAGCAGTTTATCAGCCACAGATACGCAGTATTTT.

A few counts support this clone. The CDR3 loop is CASSLGAGRLDTQYF. For the CDR3, the DNA is TGCGCCAGCAGCTTGGGCGCGGGGCGGTTAGATACGCAGTATTTT. The chain joins TRBV5-1 to TRBJ2-3; D is perhaps TRBD2 (6 bases). This CDR3 is built from 15 residues. CDR1 SGHRS and CDR2 YFSETQ come from the germline V gene. V was cut by 0 bases and J by 5 bases, with 13 bases left in between.

The chain is built from TRBV11-2 and TRBJ2-7; 9 bases agree with TRBD1. V lost 3 bases, J lost 7 bases, and 13 bases stayed unmatched. Germline-derived CDR1 and CDR2 are SGHAT and FQNNGV. This CDR3 spans 16 amino acids. The CDR3 is CASSLGYRGRSGEQYF. For the CDR3, the DNA is TGTGCCAGCAGCTTGGGATACAGGGGGCGTTCGGGTGAGCAGTACTTC. Full variable domain (missing parts from reference TRBV11-2 and TRBJ2-7): EAGVAQSPRYKIIEKRQSVAFWCNPISGHATLYWYQQILGQGPKLLIQFQNNGVVDDSQLPKDRFSAERLKGVDSTLKIQPAKLEDSAVYLCASSLGYRGRSGEQYFGPGTRLTVT.

Only a few counts were recorded for this clone. The rearrangement links TRBV4-1 to TRBJ2-1, with TRBD2 identical over 11 bases. V was clipped by 4 bases and J by 4 bases; unmatched bases: 9. CDR1 MGHRA and CDR2 YSYEKL come from the germline V gene. The CDR3 consists of 17 residues. The CDR3 sequence is CASSPRGLAGPYNEQFF. The CDR3 DNA reads TGCGCCAGCAGCCCCAGAGGACTAGCGGGTCCATACAATGAGCAGTTCTTC.

This clone was observed a handful of times. The V gene is TRBV4-3, the J gene TRBJ2-1; D is undetermined. V shed 0 bases and J shed 5 bases, with 5 bases lying between them. This CDR3 has 13 amino acids. The germline V gene has CDR1 LGHNA and CDR2 YSLEER. CDR3 loop: CASSQDRDNEQFF. The CDR3 DNA is TGCGCCAGCAGCCAAGATCGTGACAATGAGCAGTTCTTC.

The chain couples TRBV29-1 to TRBJ2-5; no clear D. The J call may not be correct, given that the DNA end is closer to TRBJ2-7. Per germline, CDR1 SQVTM and CDR2 ANQGSEA. The CDR3 loop spans 12 amino acids. The CDR3 region has the DNA TGCAGCGTTGACGGTTTGAGGAACGAGCAGTACTTC. Translating it yields CSVDGLRNEQYF.

The CDR3: CASRETRRGKLFF. The CDR3 region has the DNA TGTGCCAGCAGAGAGACCCGGAGAGGAAAACTGTTTTTT. This chain joins TRBV28 and TRBJ1-4; no firm D call. V was trimmed by 6 bases and J by 10 bases, leaving 15 bases between them. The CDR3 covers 13 residues. Per the germline V gene, CDR1 is MDHEN and CDR2 is SYDVKM.

The chain joins TRBV5-5 to TRBJ1-2; 12 nucleotides agree with TRBD1. The V segment lost 3 bases and the J segment 3 bases; nucleotides outside the gene matches: 9. The CDR3 is made up of 17 amino acids. Germline CDR1 reads SGHKS; CDR2 reads YYEKEE (reference sequence). The CDR3 nucleotides are TGTGCCAGCAGCTCTGAGGGACAGGGGGCGCTGGACTATGGCTACACCTTC. It encodes CASSSEGQGALDYGYTF.

The CDR3 coding sequence is TGTGCCAGCAGTTTGGGACTAGCGGGAGGGTCCCGGGAGCAGTTCTTC. Its protein is CASSLGLAGGSREQFF. The V gene is TRBV27, the J gene TRBJ2-1; 16 bases agree with TRBD2. Trimming took 3 bases from V and 10 from J; bases not matched to a gene: 6. This CDR3 spans 16 amino acids. The germline V gene encodes CDR1 MNHEY and CDR2 SMNVEV (reference sequence).

This clone was seen only a few times. The chain couples TRBV5-4 to TRBJ2-7; 8 bases are shared with TRBD2. Germline V gives CDR1 SGHNT, CDR2 YYREEE (reference sequence). The CDR3 extends over 15 amino acids. Losses at the gene ends were 5 bases for V and 0 bases for J; bases not matched to a gene: 7. In nucleotides, the CDR3 is TGTGCCAGCAGACCGACTAGCGAGAGCTCCTACGAGCAGTACTTC. It is translated as CASRPTSESSYEQYF. The entire variable domain, with the rest obtained from reference TRBV5-4 and TRBJ2-7, is as follows: ETGVTQSPTHLIKTRGQQVTLRCSSQSGHNTVSWYQQALGQGPQFIFQYYREEENGRGNFPPRFSGLQFPNYSSELNVNALELDDSALYLCASRPTSESSYEQYFGPGTRLTVT.

The chain carries TRBV7-8 and TRBJ2-2, with 8 bases lining up with TRBD1. This CDR3 is 15 amino acids long. The ends lost 1 base at V and 4 bases at J; junction bases unmatched: 2. Per germline, CDR1 SGHVS and CDR2 FQNEAQ. DNA for the CDR3: TGTGCCAGCAGCTTAGGGACAGGGTTCACCGGGGAGCTGTTTTTT. It specifies CASSLGTGFTGELFF.

In this sample, this clone turned up a few times. V gene TRBV2 combines with J gene TRBJ2-1, with D possibly being TRBD1 (6 bases). The V gene's germline CDR1 is SNHLY and CDR2 FYNNEI. The CDR3 totals 16 residues. V lost 6 bases to trimming and J lost 2 bases, with 17 bases between them. The CDR3 is CASRGAGEGAYNEQFF. The CDR3 nucleotides are TGTGCCAGCAGGGGGGCCGGAGAGGGGGCCTACAATGAGCAGTTCTTC. Full variable domain (missing parts from reference TRBV2 and TRBJ2-1): EPEVTQTPSHQVTQMGQEVILRCVPISNHLYFYWYRQILGQKVEFLVSFYNNEISEKSEIFDDQFSVERPDGSNFTLKIRSTKLEDSAMYFCASRGAGEGAYNEQFFGPGTRLTVL.

This clone was counted a few times. The chain links TRBV10-3 to TRBJ2-1, with 11 bases that match TRBD2. In germline, CDR1 is ENHRY, CDR2 SYGVKD. Germline trimming cut 6 bases from V and 4 bases from J; bases unmatched to any gene: 8. The CDR3 consists of 16 residues. The CDR3 sequence: CAISPATSGVYNEQFF. CDR3 bases: TGTGCCATCAGCCCAGCGACTAGCGGGGTTTACAATGAGCAGTTCTTC.

The chain uses TRBV6-5 and TRBJ2-7, with 7 positions matching TRBD1. Trimming cost V 2 bases and J 6 bases; bases outside gene matches: 13. The CDR3 totals 16 residues. Germline-derived CDR1 and CDR2 are MNHEY and SVGAGI. The CDR3, as DNA: TGTGCCAGCAGTTACCGGGTGACAGGGCCGGCGAGCGAGCAGTACTTC. Translated, it gives CASSYRVTGPASEQYF.

This chain joins TRBV19 and TRBJ2-7; 8 bases align to TRBD1. Germline-derived CDR1 and CDR2 are LNHDA and SQIVND (reference sequence). The CDR3 loop spans 14 amino acids. The J segment lost 3 bases and the V segment lost 4 bases, leaving 5 bases of the junction unmatched. DNA of the CDR3: TGTGCCAGTAGTAGGACAGGGACGGTCTACGAGCAGTACTTC. Translated: CASSRTGTVYEQYF. The variable domain in full, with the rest retrieved from reference TRBV19 and TRBJ2-7, is DGGITQSPKYLFRKEGQNVTLSCEQNLNHDAMYWYRQDPGQGLRLIYYSQIVNDFQKGDIAEGYSVSREKKESFPLTVTSAQKNPTAFYLCASSRTGTVYEQYFGPGTRLTVT.

The rearrangement links TRBV14 to TRBJ2-7; 9 nucleotides match TRBD2. CDR1 is SGHDN and CDR2 is FVKESK in the germline V gene. There are 15 residues in the CDR3. The V and J ends lost 1 base and 7 bases, in that order; junction bases with no gene match: 8. CDR3 in DNA: TGTGCCAGCAGCCAAGCAGGGGCTAGCGGGACAGAGCAGTACTTC. It specifies CASSQAGASGTEQYF.

This clone was recorded a few times. The chain employs TRBV5-1 and TRBJ2-5; 7 bases fit TRBD1. CDR3 length equals 14 residues. Losses at the gene ends were 5 bases for V and 5 bases for J; bases not matched to a gene: 9. Germline loops: CDR1 SGHRS, CDR2 YFSETQ. The CDR3 sequence is CASSLQTGIETQYF. In DNA form, the CDR3 reads TGCGCCAGCAGTTTACAGACAGGGATTGAGACCCAGTACTTC. The entire variable domain, with the rest obtained from reference TRBV5-1 and TRBJ2-5, is as follows: KAGVTQTPRYLIKTRGQQVTLSCSPISGHRSVSWYQQTPGQGLQFLFEYFSETQRNKGNFPGRFSGRQFSNSRSEMNVSTLELGDSALYLCASSLQTGIETQYFGPGTRLLVL.

This clone appeared a few times. The chain uses TRBV7-3 and TRBJ2-1; TRBD2 agrees at 11 bases. The CDR3 is 16 amino acids. The germline CDR1 and CDR2 sequences are SGHTA and FQGTGA. J lost 16 bases, V lost 0 bases, and 14 bases had no gene match. CDR3 sequence: CASSLTIAGGPGALFF. DNA for the CDR3: TGTGCCAGCAGCTTAACAATAGCGGGAGGGCCAGGGGCGCTCTTCTTC.

This clone was seen only a few times. This chain connects TRBV5-4 to TRBJ2-2; 7 bases are shared with TRBD1. Germline V CDR1 and CDR2: SGHNT, YYREEE (reference sequence). The junction had 10 bases not matched to a gene; V was cut back by 2 bases and J by 3 bases. This CDR3 has 17 amino acids. The CDR3 spells CASSFPVQGPDTGELFF. In DNA form, the CDR3 reads TGTGCCAGCAGCTTCCCGGTACAGGGGCCCGACACCGGGGAGCTGTTTTTT.

This clone was seen more than once but under ten times. The chain links TRBV6-5 to TRBJ2-4; a weak D match, TRBD2 (6 bases). Trimming pared 2 bases from V and 11 bases from J, leaving 19 bases between. Germline V CDR1 and CDR2: MNHEY, SVGAGI. CDR3 length: 15 amino acids. For the CDR3, the DNA is TGTGCCAGCAGTTACCCGGGAGAGGGCTCGGTCTTTCAGTACTTC. Translation gives CASSYPGEGSVFQYF.

Only a few counts were recorded for this clone. This chain joins TRBV27 and TRBJ2-7, with 7 bases fitting TRBD2. Germline CDR1 and CDR2: MNHEY and SMNVEV (reference sequence). The trim removed 7 bases at V and 4 bases at J, leaving 7 bases unmatched. The CDR3 runs 13 residues. The CDR3 sequence: CASTSGTLYEQYF. CDR3 DNA sequence: TGTGCCAGCACCAGCGGGACTCTATACGAGCAGTACTTC.

In this sample, this clone turned up a few times. V is TRBV27 and J is TRBJ1-2, with 8 bases matching TRBD1. Looked up from germline, CDR1 is MNHEY and CDR2 is SMNVEV (reference sequence). V lost 5 bases and J lost 5; bases outside the gene matches: 19. The CDR3 totals 18 residues. DNA for the CDR3: TGTGCCAGCAGTCCTATGGGGTATCTTATGCAGGGGGCATATGGCTACACCTTC. It is translated as CASSPMGYLMQGAYGYTF.

This clone was seen only a few times. The rearrangement uses TRBV30 and TRBJ2-1, with TRBD2 matching 9 bases. After removal of 2 bases from V and 6 bases from J, the junction contained 5 bases not matched to a gene. The CDR3 consists of 14 residues. Germline V lookup: CDR1 GTSNPN, CDR2 SVGIG (reference sequence). CDR3 sequence (DNA): TGTGCCTGGAGTCGGTTAGCGGGAGTCAATGAGCAGTTCTTC. As protein: CAWSRLAGVNEQFF.

The rearrangement links TRBV12-2 to TRBJ1-3; TRBD1, the table's D call, was not compared with the DNA. TRBV12-2 is given as a pseudogene. CDR3 length equals 17 residues. The CDR3 spells CASRLVSRGGSGNTIYF. The CDR3 nucleotides are TGTGCAAGTCGCTTAGTCAGTAGGGGTGGAAGTGGAAACACCATATATTTT.